These T cell receptor beta chains were read from a single sample in a study of blood T cell repertoires in COVID-19. Assay: immunoSEQ multiplex PCR; the TCRdb copy retains only in-frame clones and omits some. The repertoire has over 150,000 clones, roughly 84% of them found once; the top ten carry 12%. Sequenced material: peripheral blood. The receptors shown here come from a woman aged 55 to 70 with COVID-19, enrolled during active disease. Both conserved end residues are part of each CDR3. Fields, in order: D gene, V gene, CDR3 protein. D genes are given only for firm matches.

>TRBD1|TRBV5-1
CASSFTGAGAEAFF
>TRBD2|TRBV7-9
CASSLAAGGLTDTQYF
>-|TRBV5-1
CASSFWTNQETQYF
>-|TRBV7-6
CASSLGGQLNEKLFF
>TRBD1|TRBV2
CASSEGRGRYTEAFF
>TRBD2|TRBV2
CASTRRLAELTDTQYF
>TRBD1|TRBV19
CASSMKRTGGNQPQHF
>-|TRBV7-3
CASSLRGSLSGNTIYF
>TRBD1|TRBV10-3
CAISEGTGGSQAFF
>TRBD1|TRBV30
CAWAGGNIQYF
>TRBD1|TRBV5-4
CASSRDSSPGNTIYF
>-|TRBV3-1/TRBV3-2
CASSPRSAAKNIQYF
>-|TRBV27
CASSLKMGVSLQSPLHF
>TRBD1|TRBV18
CASSPPKQGAVLEQFF
>-|TRBV5-1
CASSLVTSYTGELFF
>TRBD1|TRBV7-2
CASSLMNRGGEKLFF
>-|TRBV29-1
CSVVGSSGNTIYF
>TRBD2|TRBV7-9
CASSPQTSVLAYEQYF
>-|TRBV10-2
CASSLHGTPYNQPQHF
>-|TRBV3-1/TRBV3-2
CASSRGGGLGNSPLHF
>-|TRBV2
CASAIGPRGEKLFF
>TRBD1|TRBV18
CASSPRQGDQPQHF
>TRBD1|TRBV15
CATSWPYRGGLDSYNSPLHF
>TRBD1|TRBV27
CASSINRGFYEQYF